Below are 8 T cell receptor beta chains sequenced from a single sample in a study of chemoradiotherapy in HPV16-positive cancers. Only in-frame clones appear in the TCRdb table, and some are missing; sequencing was by immunoSEQ multiplex PCR. The sample shows some 11,000 clones, around 86% of them seen only once. This specimen was blood, taken from a patient who underwent chemoradiotherapy. The receptor set was obtained from a human donor with HPV-associated anogenital cancer.

This clone was seen once. The chain uses TRBV6-1 and TRBJ2-3; TRBD1 matches at 9 bases. The length of the CDR3 is 15 residues. V was pared by 8 bases and J by 5 bases, with 11 bases of the junction left unmatched. Germline V gives CDR1 MNHNS, CDR2 SASEGT. CDR3 amino acids: CASGGGTGKKDTQYF. Written as DNA, the CDR3 is TGTGCCAGCGGAGGAGGGACAGGGAAAAAAGATACGCAGTATTTT.

The rearrangement uses TRBV19 and TRBJ2-1; 9 positions match TRBD1. The length of the CDR3 is 13 residues. The ends lost 8 bases at V and 7 bases at J; junction bases unmatched: 6. Germline V CDR1 and CDR2: LNHDA, SQIVND (reference sequence). DNA of the CDR3: TGTGCCAGTGCCCCGGGGACAGGGAATGAGCAGTTCTTC. It yields the protein CASAPGTGNEQFF.

V usage is TRBV30 and J usage is TRBJ1-1; D unclear. Trimming cost V 0 bases and J 4 bases, with 15 bases left between them. Germline CDR1 reads GTSNPN; CDR2 reads SVGIG (reference sequence). CDR3 length equals 15 residues. Written as DNA, the CDR3 is TGTGCCTGGAGTGTATTTGGTGAATTGGGCACTGAAGCTTTCTTT. As protein: CAWSVFGELGTEAFF.

The chain couples TRBV29-1 to TRBJ1-1; D possibly corresponds to TRBD1 (5 bases). V lost 5 bases, J lost 1 base, and 14 bases lay in between. The germline gives CDR1 SQVTM, CDR2 ANQGSEA. CDR3 size: 14 residues. CDR3 in amino acids: CSVTPGRANTEAFF. In DNA form, the CDR3 reads TGCAGCGTTACCCCTGGCAGGGCGAACACTGAAGCTTTCTTT.

The chain combines TRBV27 with TRBJ2-2; maybe TRBD2 (5 bases). This CDR3 comprises 15 residues. The germline CDR1 and CDR2 sequences are MNHEY and SMNVEV (reference sequence). The V gene lost 6 bases and the J gene lost 6 bases, with 17 bases spanning the gap. Here the CDR3 reads CASRRAGISAGELFF. The CDR3 bases are TGTGCCAGCAGGCGGGCTGGGATTTCCGCCGGGGAGCTGTTTTTT.

V and J are TRBV7-3 and TRBJ2-1; D uncertain. The CDR3 has 13 amino acids. Trimming cost V 3 bases and J 6 bases, with 9 bases left between them. The germline V gene has CDR1 SGHTA and CDR2 FQGTGA. CDR3 loop: CASSFTGPNEQFF. CDR3 in DNA: TGTGCCAGCAGCTTCACTGGACCCAATGAGCAGTTCTTC.

The chain employs TRBV10-3 and TRBJ2-5; 9 positions match TRBD1. With V trimmed by 2 bases and J by 4 bases, 8 bases remained unmatched. The germline CDR1 and CDR2 sequences are ENHRY and SYGVKD. The CDR3 extends over 16 amino acids. CDR3 sequence reads: CAISEPYKTGGETQYF. For the CDR3, the DNA is TGTGCCATCAGTGAGCCATACAAGACAGGGGGAGAGACCCAGTACTTC.

This clone was seen more than once but under ten times. This chain joins TRBV10-3 and TRBJ2-7; TRBD1 aligns across 8 bases. The CDR3 is made up of 12 amino acids. The germline V gene has CDR1 ENHRY and CDR2 SYGVKD. V dropped 6 bases and J dropped 5; count of bases not matched to a gene: 3. The CDR3 spells CAIRQGANEQYF. The CDR3 bases are TGTGCCATCAGGCAGGGGGCGAACGAGCAGTACTTC.